One and the same sample provided the 25 T cell receptor beta chains below, sequenced in a study of T cells of healthy individuals. TCRdb redid the calling of the 5' RACE reads with MiXCR, one entry per CDR3 protein. The sample contains approximately 58,000 distinct CDR3 sequences, 14% to 15% of which appear only once. These receptors all stem from a human donor in good health.

The chain combines TRBV20-1 with TRBJ2-3; 8 bases fit TRBD2. CDR1 and CDR2 from the germline V gene are DFQATT and SNEGSKA (reference sequence). J gave up 13 bases and V 3 bases, and 21 bases lay outside the gene matches. There are 16 residues in the CDR3. The CDR3: CSARLGTTSGEGIEYF. In DNA form, the CDR3 reads TGCAGTGCTAGGCTGGGCACTACTAGCGGAGAGGGTATAGAGTATTTT.

The CDR3 loop is CASSVSGFGEKLFF. The CDR3, as DNA: TGTGCCAGCAGCGTATCGGGATTTGGTGAAAAACTGTTTTTT. The chain links TRBV9 to TRBJ1-4, with unresolved D. CDR3 length equals 14 residues. V shed 1 base and J shed 7 bases, with 11 bases lying between them. Germline V gene sequence: CDR1 SGDLS, CDR2 YYNGEE.

In this sample, this clonotype turned up a few times. V and J are TRBV19 and TRBJ1-5; D might be TRBD1 (6 bases). Germline CDR1 is LNHDA and CDR2 is SQIVND (reference sequence). V lost 7 bases, J lost 4 bases, and 14 bases lay in between. The CDR3 has 14 residues. Written as DNA, the CDR3 is TGTGCCAGTATATTATCTGGACAGAATCAGCCCCAGCATTTT. Translated, it gives CASILSGQNQPQHF.

The chain carries TRBV6-2 or TRBV6-3 and TRBJ2-1; TRBD2 matches 12 bases. Germline lookup yields CDR1 MNHEY and CDR2 SVGEGT. Germline trimming cut 7 bases from V and 6 bases from J; bases unmatched to any gene: 10. The CDR3 covers 16 residues. The CDR3 region has the DNA TGTGCCAGCAACAAACTAGCGGGAGGATTCGGCAATGAGCAGTTCTTC. This codes for CASNKLAGGFGNEQFF.

In this sample, this clonotype turned up a few times. The V gene is TRBV7-2, the J gene TRBJ2-7; 9 bases agree with TRBD1. CDR1 and CDR2 (germline): SGHTA, FQGNSA. V dropped 1 base and J dropped 5; count of bases not matched to a gene: 9. This CDR3 has 16 residues. The CDR3 nucleotides read TGTGCCAGCAGCTTAGGGGTTGGGACAGGGTTAGACGAGCAGTACTTC. Translated: CASSLGVGTGLDEQYF.

This rearrangement joins TRBV4-1 to TRBJ2-1; D not resolved. The CDR3 loop spans 12 amino acids. CDR1 and CDR2 (germline): MGHRA, YSYEKL. The V end was cut by 0 bases, the J end by 12 bases, with 9 bases between. The CDR3 DNA reads TGCGCCAGCAGCCAAGATCGGGTTGGGCAGTTCTTC. Protein product: CASSQDRVGQFF.

This clonotype was detected many times. This chain joins TRBV29-1 and TRBJ1-5; a weak D match, TRBD1 (5 bases). This CDR3 is built from 14 residues. V was clipped by 7 bases and J by 4 bases, with 17 bases between them. CDR1 is SQVTM, CDR2 ANQGSEA, per germline. The CDR3 reads CSAATGGSNQPQHF. In DNA, the CDR3 is TGCAGCGCCGCCACGGGGGGATCTAATCAGCCCCAGCATTTT.

The CDR3 region is CASSRTSGGHTDTQYF. CDR3 in DNA: TGTGCCAGCAGTCGGACTAGCGGGGGTCACACAGATACGCAGTATTTT. V is TRBV9 and J is TRBJ2-3; 13 positions match TRBD2. The ends lost 5 bases at V and 2 bases at J; junction bases unmatched: 5. Germline V CDR1 and CDR2: SGDLS, YYNGEE. This CDR3 comprises 16 residues.

The genes are TRBV2 and TRBJ1-4; no clear D gene. The V end was cut by 5 bases, the J end by 3 bases, with 10 bases between. This CDR3 is built from 14 residues. Germline CDR1 and CDR2: SNHLY and FYNNEI. CDR3 protein: CASSLGLANEKLFF. CDR3 sequence (DNA): TGTGCCAGCAGTTTGGGTTTGGCTAATGAAAAACTGTTTTTT. The full variable domain, its missing parts supplied by reference TRBV2 and TRBJ1-4, is EPEVTQTPSHQVTQMGQEVILRCVPISNHLYFYWYRQILGQKVEFLVSFYNNEISEKSEIFDDQFSVERPDGSNFTLKIRSTKLEDSAMYFCASSLGLANEKLFFGSGTQLSVL.

The count of this clonotype is one. The chain's CDR3 is CASSLAGVAGATEQFF. DNA of the CDR3: TGTGCCAGCAGCTTGGCCGGGGTAGCGGGGGCCACTGAGCAGTTCTTC. V and J are TRBV5-6 and TRBJ2-1, with TRBD2 matching over 9 bases. Trimming took 0 bases from V and 9 from J; bases not matched to a gene: 10. The germline CDR1 and CDR2 sequences are SGHDT and YYEEEE. The CDR3 length is 16 residues.

CDR3 region: CAIGRGGDEQYF. CDR3 in DNA: TGTGCCATCGGACGGGGGGGAGACGAGCAGTACTTC. The chain combines TRBV10-3 with TRBJ2-7; TRBD2 agrees at 8 bases. The CDR3 totals 12 residues. Germline trimming cut 8 bases from V and 5 bases from J; bases unmatched to any gene: 5. Germline V gene sequence: CDR1 ENHRY, CDR2 SYGVKD.

This clonotype has a handful of counts. V gene TRBV25-1 combines with J gene TRBJ1-2; tentatively, D is TRBD1 (6 bases). Germline V CDR1 and CDR2: MGHDK, SYGVNS. The CDR3 covers 15 residues. Trimming took 6 bases from V and 4 from J, leaving 18 bases between them. The CDR3 DNA reads TGTGCCAGCAGCGGTATGGGGGGGGCCGGCTATGGCTACACCTTC. Translated, it gives CASSGMGGAGYGYTF.

The chain joins TRBV7-2 to TRBJ1-2; 8 nucleotides align to TRBD1. The J segment lost 11 bases and the V segment lost 5 bases, leaving 10 bases of the junction unmatched. The length of the CDR3 is 13 residues. Germline V CDR1 and CDR2: SGHTA, FQGNSA. The CDR3 sequence is CASSVGQGFVYTF. The DNA of the CDR3 is TGTGCCAGCAGCGTAGGACAGGGTTTTGTATACACCTTC. The full variable domain, in which reference TRBV7-2 and TRBJ1-2 provide the parts outside the CDR3, is GAGVSQSPSNKVTEKGKDVELRCDPISGHTALYWYRQSLGQGLEFLIYFQGNSAPDKSGLPSDRFSAERTGGSVSTLTIQRTQQEDSAVYLCASSVGQGFVYTFGSGTRLTVV.

The sample holds a few counts of this clonotype. The genes are TRBV13 and TRBJ1-1; no reliable D call. CDR1 PRHDT and CDR2 FYEKMQ come from the germline V gene (reference sequence). This CDR3 has 15 amino acids. Trimming left V 4 bases short and J 1 base short, with 13 bases between. The CDR3 sequence: CASSSRTESNTEAFF. CDR3 DNA sequence: TGTGCCAGCAGCTCGAGGACGGAGTCGAACACTGAAGCTTTCTTT.

The CDR3, as DNA: TGTGCCAGCTCACCACCGGGACGCAGTGCCTACGAGCAGTACTTC. Translating gives CASSPPGRSAYEQYF. The chain joins TRBV18 to TRBJ2-7; the D call may be TRBD1 or TRBD2 (5 bases each). The CDR3 spans 15 residues. The V gene's germline CDR1 is KGHSH and CDR2 LQKENI. Between the trimmed V and J ends, which lost 0 bases and 2 bases, there was a span of 11 bases.

The chain links TRBV9 to TRBJ2-5, with D perhaps being TRBD1 or TRBD2 (5 bases each). The V gene's germline CDR1 is SGDLS and CDR2 YYNGEE. V lost 0 bases to trimming and J lost 3 bases, with 9 bases between them. The CDR3 is 14 amino acids. CDR3 protein: CASSVGGVKETQYF. In DNA form, the CDR3 reads TGTGCCAGCAGCGTAGGAGGGGTTAAAGAGACCCAGTACTTC.

This clonotype was detected many times. The rearrangement joins TRBV3-2 to TRBJ2-7. TRBV3-2 is recorded as a pseudogene. This CDR3 contains 16 residues. The CDR3 nucleotides read TGTGCCAGCAGCCAAGATCGACCAAGGGGGTCCTACGAGCAGTACTTC. This gives the protein CASSQDRPRGSYEQYF.

The V and J genes are TRBV5-1 and TRBJ2-7; D remains ambiguous. The CDR3 has 13 residues. Germline V gene lookup returns CDR1 SGHRS and CDR2 YFSETQ. Trimming removed 4 bases at V and 2 bases at J, with 10 bases between. The CDR3 coding sequence is TGCGCCAGCAGCCCAGGAGATACCTACGAGCAGTACTTC. It translates to CASSPGDTYEQYF.

As to this clonotype: This may be a read error: a much more frequent sequence differs by one nucleotide. The chain joins TRBV6-2 or TRBV6-3 to TRBJ1-2, with 7 positions matching TRBD1. The V segment lost 11 bases and the J segment 4 bases; nucleotides outside the gene matches: 16. Germline V lookup: CDR1 MNHEY, CDR2 SVGEGT. The CDR3 length is 15 residues. The CDR3 sequence: CAGFSPGQQVYGYTF. The CDR3 region has the DNA TGTGCCGGGTTTTCTCCGGGACAGCAAGTCTATGGCTACACCTTC.

This sequence joins TRBV5-1 and TRBJ2-5; 8 positions match TRBD2. CDR3 length: 16 residues. The V segment lost 0 bases and the J segment 4 bases; nucleotides outside the gene matches: 8. Germline V gene data show CDR1 as SGHRS and CDR2 as YFSETQ. CDR3 nucleotide sequence: TGCGCCAGCAGCTTGGGAGCGGGAGCCGTCCCAGAGACCCAGTACTTC. This gives the protein CASSLGAGAVPETQYF.

This clonotype was seen at least ten times. The chain employs TRBV6-1 and TRBJ2-7; 12 nucleotides agree with TRBD2. Trimming at V came to 4 bases and at J to 4 bases, leaving 5 bases not matched to a gene. This CDR3 is built from 15 residues. Germline lookup yields CDR1 MNHNS and CDR2 SASEGT. CDR3 sequence (DNA): TGTGCCAGCAGTGCCCGAACTAGCGGGGGGTACGAGCAGTACTTC. Its protein is CASSARTSGGYEQYF.

Many counts were recorded for this clonotype. The rearrangement joins TRBV5-6 to TRBJ1-5, with unresolved D. CDR1 and CDR2 from the germline V gene are SGHDT and YYEEEE. The CDR3 covers 13 residues. The V end lost 3 bases, the J end lost 0 bases, and 4 bases lay between the germline ends. CDR3 sequence: CASSSASNQPQHF. For the CDR3, the DNA is TGTGCCAGCAGCTCGGCTAGCAATCAGCCCCAGCATTTT.

This clonotype was picked up many times. The chain links TRBV29-1 to TRBJ2-7; 9 bases are a match to TRBD2. The ends lost 0 bases at V and 7 bases at J; junction bases unmatched: 10. Germline values: CDR1 SQVTM, CDR2 ANQGSEA. The CDR3 length is 15 residues. CDR3 nucleotides: TGCAGCGTTGAAGAGGGTCTAGCGGGGAAGGAAGAGCAGTACTTC. Its protein product is CSVEEGLAGKEEQYF.

This clonotype has just a few counts. The rearrangement joins TRBV9 to TRBJ2-5, with D maybe TRBD1 (5 bases). The germline CDR1 and CDR2 sequences are SGDLS and YYNGEE. The CDR3 is made up of 15 amino acids. Trimming left V 0 bases short and J 5 bases short, with 14 bases between. CDR3 sequence: CASSVATTGKETQYF. The CDR3 coding sequence is TGTGCCAGCAGCGTAGCTACAACAGGAAAGGAGACCCAGTACTTC.

This clonotype was counted only a few times. The rearrangement uses TRBV2 and TRBJ2-7; maybe TRBD1 (6 bases). CDR1 is SNHLY and CDR2 is FYNNEI in the germline V gene. The V end was cut by 7 bases, the J end by 7 bases, with 17 bases between. The CDR3 is made up of 13 amino acids. This CDR3 reads CASNWDTHQEQYF. The CDR3 coding sequence is TGTGCCAGCAATTGGGACACCCATCAAGAGCAGTACTTC.